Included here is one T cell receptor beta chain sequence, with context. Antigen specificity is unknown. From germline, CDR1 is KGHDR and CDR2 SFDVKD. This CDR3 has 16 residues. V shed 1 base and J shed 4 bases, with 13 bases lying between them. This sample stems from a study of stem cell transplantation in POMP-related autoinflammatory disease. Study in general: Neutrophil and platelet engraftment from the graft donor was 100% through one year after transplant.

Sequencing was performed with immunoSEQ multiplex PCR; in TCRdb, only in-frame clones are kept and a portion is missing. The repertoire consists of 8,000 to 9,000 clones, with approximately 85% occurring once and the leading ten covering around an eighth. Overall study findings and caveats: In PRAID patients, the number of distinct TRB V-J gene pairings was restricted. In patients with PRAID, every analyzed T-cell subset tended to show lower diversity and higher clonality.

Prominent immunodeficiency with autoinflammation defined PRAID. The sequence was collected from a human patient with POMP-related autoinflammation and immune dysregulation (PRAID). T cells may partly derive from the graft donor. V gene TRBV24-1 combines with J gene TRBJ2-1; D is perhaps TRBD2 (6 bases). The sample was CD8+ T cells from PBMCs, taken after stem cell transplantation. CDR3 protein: CATSDFGRDLYNEQFF. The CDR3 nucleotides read TGTGCCACCAGTGATTTTGGCAGGGACTTATACAATGAGCAGTTCTTC.